The text below deals with one TCR beta chain. The CDR3 loop spans 11 amino acids. The V end lost 3 bases, the J end lost 10 bases, and 9 bases lay between the germline ends. Germline V gene lookup returns CDR1 MDHEN and CDR2 SYDVKM. This sample was included in a study of T cell changes during pregnancy in multiple sclerosis. Here immunoSEQ multiplex PCR was the method, and the copy in TCRdb shows in-frame clones only, minus some. Here the sample spans around 65,000 clones, 70% to 90% being singletons. The specimen comprised peripheral blood, sampled in the first trimester of pregnancy. The clonotype was recovered from a female donor with multiple sclerosis, enrolled in a pregnancy study. The chain combines TRBV28 with TRBJ1-1; D ambiguous. CDR3 region: CASSFGSVAFF. Here the CDR3 DNA reads TGTGCCAGCAGTTTCGGGTCGGTAGCTTTCTTT. Supplemented by reference TRBV28 and TRBJ1-1, the full variable domain reads DVKVTQSSRYLVKRTGEKVFLECVQDMDHENMFWYRQDPGLGLRLIYFSYDVKMKEKGDIPEGYSVSREKKERFSLILESASTNQTSMYLCASSFGSVAFFGQGTRLTVV.